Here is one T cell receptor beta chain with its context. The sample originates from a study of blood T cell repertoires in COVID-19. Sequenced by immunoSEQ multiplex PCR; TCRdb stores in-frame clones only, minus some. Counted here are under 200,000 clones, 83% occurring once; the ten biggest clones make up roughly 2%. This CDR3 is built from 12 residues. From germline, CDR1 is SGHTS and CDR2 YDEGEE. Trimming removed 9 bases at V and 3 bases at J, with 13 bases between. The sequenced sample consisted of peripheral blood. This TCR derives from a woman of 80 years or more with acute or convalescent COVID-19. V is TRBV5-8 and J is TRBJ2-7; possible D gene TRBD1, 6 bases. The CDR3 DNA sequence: TGTGCCACCGACAGGAGAAACTACGAGCAGTACTTC. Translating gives CATDRRNYEQYF.